This record covers a single T cell receptor beta chain. Antigen: not known. Germline CDR1 reads MDHEN; CDR2 reads SYDVKM. The CDR3 consists of 14 residues. V dropped 2 bases and J dropped 4 bases, with 11 bases sitting between them. The entry originates in a study of T cell responses to AZD1222 COVID-19 vaccine. Broader study findings: White British donors predominated, females outnumbered males, and clonal diversity was possibly underestimated. Repertoires were sampled only after the peak T cell response.

This table comes from immunoSEQ multiplex PCR, and its TCRdb copy is limited to in-frame clones, with some not included. The repertoire consists of 120,000 or so clones, with roughly 88% occurring once and the leading ten covering 1.5% to 2%. The rearrangement links TRBV28 to TRBJ1-2; D not resolved. Sample: peripheral blood, taken on day 0 of AZD1222 vaccination. The clonotype comes from an adult in good health. CDR3 amino acids: CASSLQVSGYGYTF. As DNA, the CDR3 is TGTGCCAGCAGTTTACAGGTCTCGGGCTATGGCTACACCTTC.